The rows below give T cell receptor beta chains drawn from one sample of a study of T cell responses to AZD1222 COVID-19 vaccine. Using immunoSEQ multiplex PCR, the repertoire was profiled, and TCRdb retains in-frame clones only, with some absent. The profile shows roughly 78,000 clones, nearly 85% of them singletons. Sequencing was performed on peripheral blood, taken on day 0 of AZD1222 vaccination. These receptors originate from an adult in good health. Both conserved end residues are part of each CDR3. The order of the fields is J gene, clone size, D gene, V gene, CDR3 protein, CDR3 DNA. The D gene is left open where the match is weak. A clone size is listed for some rows: how often the clone was seen (once, few, many), or a class if it is expanded.

TRBJ1-1 - TRBD1 TRBV5-6 CASSPQGGRWNTEAFF TGTGCCAGCAGCCCGCAGGGGGGGCGTTGGAACACTGAAGCTTTCTTT
TRBJ1-2 - - TRBV19 CASIHIHRAGGYTF TGTGCCAGTATCCATATCCACAGGGCTGGTGGCTACACCTTC
TRBJ1-3 - - TRBV6-5 CASRGDTIYF TGTGCCAGCAGAGGGGACACCATATATTTT
TRBJ1-6 - - TRBV15 CATSRDGDSPLHF TGTGCCACCAGCAGAGACGGGGATTCACCCCTCCACTTT
TRBJ1-5 - - TRBV4-3 CASSQEAYNQPQHF TGCGCCAGCAGCCAAGAGGCATACAATCAGCCCCAGCATTTT
TRBJ2-7 few TRBD2 TRBV19 CASSTPGLYYEQYF TGTGCCAGTAGCACCCCGGGACTATACTACGAGCAGTACTTC
TRBJ1-1 - TRBD1 TRBV2 CASSEPDRGRPGAFF TGTGCCAGCAGTGAACCCGACAGGGGACGCCCCGGAGCTTTCTTT
TRBJ1-5 - TRBD1 TRBV7-2 CASSSQTGDNQPQHF TGTGCCAGCAGCTCACAGACAGGGGATAATCAGCCCCAGCATTTT
TRBJ2-1 - - TRBV7-2 CASSLETGHNEQFF TGTGCCAGCAGCTTAGAGACAGGTCACAATGAGCAGTTCTTC
TRBJ1-2 - - TRBV18 CASSPVGDYGYTF TGTGCCAGCTCACCAGTAGGGGACTATGGCTACACCTTC
TRBJ1-5 - - TRBV3-1/TRBV3-2 CASSLGLMGQPQHF TGTGCCAGCAGCCTCGGGCTGATGGGGCAGCCCCAGCATTTT
TRBJ2-1 few TRBD2 TRBV10-2 CASSARLADFEQFF TGCGCCAGCAGTGCACGACTAGCGGATTTCGAGCAGTTCTTC
TRBJ2-3 - - TRBV11-2 CASSLTGPHPDTQYF TGTGCCAGCAGCTTGACAGGTCCCCACCCAGATACGCAGTATTTT
TRBJ1-3 - TRBD1 TRBV19 CASSAAGTGVGNTIYF TGTGCCAGTAGTGCCGCCGGGACAGGAGTTGGAAACACCATATATTTT
TRBJ2-4 - - TRBV5-6 CASSLGRAKNIQYF TGTGCCAGCAGCCTCGGGAGAGCCAAAAACATTCAGTACTTC
TRBJ1-5 few - TRBV2 CASSESLRSGQPQHF TGTGCCAGCAGTGAAAGTTTGAGAAGCGGTCAGCCCCAGCATTTT
TRBJ2-7 - - TRBV29-1 CSVEGSYEQYF TGCAGCGTTGAGGGCAGCTACGAGCAGTACTTC
TRBJ2-2 - TRBD2 TRBV7-2 CASSRDSGKSGGELFF TGTGCCAGCAGTCGCGATAGCGGGAAAAGCGGCGGGGAGCTGTTTTTT
TRBJ2-1 - - TRBV9 CASSLWGDNEQFF TGTGCCAGCAGCCTATGGGGGGATAATGAGCAGTTCTTC
TRBJ2-2 - - TRBV7-2 CASNTQGANTGELFF TGTGCCAGCAACACCCAGGGTGCCAACACCGGGGAGCTGTTTTTT
TRBJ2-7 - - TRBV4-3 CASSRDTSPKSYEQYF TGCGCCAGCAGCCGGGATACTAGTCCGAAGTCCTACGAGCAGTACTTC
TRBJ1-2 - TRBD1 TRBV7-2 CASSSWTGRGYTF TGTGCCAGCAGCTCCTGGACAGGCCGTGGCTACACCTTC
TRBJ2-3 - TRBD1 TRBV9 CASSATGGYSTDTQYF TGTGCCAGCAGCGCGACAGGGGGATATAGCACAGATACGCAGTATTTT
TRBJ1-6 - - TRBV6-2/TRBV6-3 CASSLQAGYDSPLHF TGTGCCAGCAGTTTACAAGCCGGTTATGATTCACCCCTCCACTTT
TRBJ2-7 few TRBD2 TRBV27 CASSTSGASYEQYF TGTGCCAGCAGCACGAGCGGGGCCTCCTACGAGCAGTACTTC
TRBJ1-3 - - TRBV18 CASSPEQVGNTIYF TGTGCCAGCTCCCCAGAGCAAGTTGGAAACACCATATATTTT
TRBJ1-4 few - TRBV4-3 CASSQVLLLFEGVNEKLFF TGCGCCAGCAGCCAAGTGCTGTTGTTGTTCGAAGGGGTCAATGAAAAACTGTTTTTT
TRBJ2-1 - TRBD2 TRBV7-9 CASAPGTSGSAGFEQFF TGTGCCAGCGCCCCCGGGACTAGCGGGAGTGCTGGTTTTGAGCAGTTCTTC
TRBJ1-4 - - TRBV6-1 CASRGYNEKLFF TGTGCCAGCAGAGGCTATAATGAAAAACTGTTTTTT
TRBJ2-1 - TRBD2 TRBV5-8 CASRSGTSTYNEQFF TGTGCCAGCAGGTCCGGGACTAGTACCTACAATGAGCAGTTCTTC
TRBJ2-7 - - TRBV5-1 CASSSGDLGRALYEQYF TGCGCCAGCAGCTCCGGGGACCTGGGGAGAGCGCTCTACGAGCAGTACTTC
TRBJ1-2 - TRBD1 TRBV9 CASSPEQGFYGYTF TGTGCCAGCAGCCCCGAACAGGGGTTCTATGGCTACACCTTC
TRBJ2-7 once - TRBV11-3 CASSLAPDSYEQYF TGTGCCAGCAGCTTAGCTCCCGACAGCTACGAGCAGTACTTC
TRBJ1-2 once - TRBV12-2 CLWGKAGRTLCANYGYTF TGTCTATGGGGTAAGGCAGGGAGGACCTTATGTGCTAACTATGGCTACACCTTC
TRBJ1-5 - - TRBV19 CASSNRGNQPQHF TGTGCCAGTAGCAACAGGGGCAATCAGCCCCAGCATTTT
TRBJ2-7 once - TRBV5-4 CASSFNGDSREQYF TGTGCCAGCAGCTTTAACGGGGATTCCCGCGAGCAGTACTTC
TRBJ1-2 few TRBD1 TRBV5-6 CASSLERTGTDGYTF TGTGCCAGCAGCTTGGAACGGACAGGGACTGATGGCTACACCTTC
TRBJ1-1 - - TRBV28 CASSFASGTFF -
TRBJ1-6 few - TRBV4-3 CASSQDTGYNSPLHF TGCGCCAGCAGCCAAGATACAGGATATAATTCACCCCTCCACTTT
TRBJ2-5 - - TRBV30 CAWSIQGETQYF TGTGCCTGGAGTATCCAGGGAGAGACCCAGTACTTC
TRBJ1-2 - TRBD1 TRBV5-1 CASSPGGSFNYGYTF TGCGCCAGCAGCCCAGGGGGCTCCTTTAACTATGGCTACACCTTC
TRBJ2-3 few - TRBV19 CASSIGITDTQYF TGTGCCAGTAGCATCGGTATCACAGATACGCAGTATTTT
TRBJ2-1 - TRBD2 TRBV4-1 CASSPLTGGSQEQFF TGCGCCAGCAGCCCCCTAACGGGAGGATCTCAGGAGCAGTTCTTC